These 10 T cell receptor beta chains were all obtained from the same sample, sequenced in a study of shared T cell receptors in the human thymus. Generated by immunoSEQ multiplex PCR, the TCRdb table keeps only in-frame clones and is missing some. Seen here are over 350,000 clones, more than 85% observed once, and the top ten hold approximately 0.02%. Sequencing was done on a sample of thymocytes. The receptors derive from a human donor.

The rearrangement uses TRBV6-4 and TRBJ1-2; the D is unclear. The V gene's germline CDR1 is MRHNA and CDR2 SNTAGT. The CDR3 has 13 residues. Trimming cost V 10 bases and J 5 bases, with 17 bases left between them. For the CDR3, the DNA is TGTGCCAAAACGACGGCCCTTGAATATGGCTACACCTTC. It is translated as CAKTTALEYGYTF.

This clone was detected only once. V usage is TRBV5-4 and J usage is TRBJ1-1; tentatively, D is TRBD1 (5 bases). The CDR3 length is 14 residues. Trimming cost V 1 base and J 3 bases, with 10 bases left between them. Germline values: CDR1 SGHNT, CDR2 YYREEE (reference sequence). The CDR3 loop is CASSLRREYTEAFF. As DNA, the CDR3 is TGTGCCAGCAGCTTGCGCAGGGAGTACACTGAAGCTTTCTTT. Full variable domain (missing parts from reference TRBV5-4 and TRBJ1-1): ETGVTQSPTHLIKTRGQQVTLRCSSQSGHNTVSWYQQALGQGPQFIFQYYREEENGRGNFPPRFSGLQFPNYSSELNVNALELDDSALYLCASSLRREYTEAFFGQGTRLTVV.

The V gene is TRBV5-1, the J gene TRBJ2-3, with D tentatively TRBD1 (12 bases). CDR3 length: 19 residues. Trimming removed 5 bases from V and 2 bases from J, with 27 bases in between. Per the germline V gene, CDR1 is SGHRS and CDR2 is YFSETQ. CDR3 DNA sequence: TGCGCCAGCAGGTGGGACAGGGGGCCTAGCGGGAGGTTCACAGATACGCAGTATTTT. Translated, it gives CASRWDRGPSGRFTDTQYF.

The chain links TRBV5-4 to TRBJ2-3; 9 bases are a match to TRBD2. From germline, CDR1 is SGHNT and CDR2 YYREEE (reference sequence). The CDR3 is 14 amino acids. The V and J ends lost 2 bases and 6 bases, in that order; junction bases with no gene match: 4. The CDR3 bases are TGTGCCAGCAGCTTTAGCGGGAGTGTCGATACGCAGTATTTT. It translates to CASSFSGSVDTQYF.

The chain couples TRBV27 to TRBJ2-5; 7 bases fit TRBD2. J was trimmed by 3 bases and V by 6 bases; bases with no gene match: 10. This CDR3 contains 15 residues. Germline CDR1 reads MNHEY; CDR2 reads SMNVEV (reference sequence). CDR3 bases: TGTGCCAGCAGCCGACCCGGGACTACGAAAGAGACCCAGTACTTC. Amino acids: CASSRPGTTKETQYF.

In its sample, this clone was seen a few times. The chain has TRBV27 and TRBJ2-3; TRBD1 aligns across 9 bases. The CDR3 is made up of 15 amino acids. Germline V gene data show CDR1 as MNHEY and CDR2 as SMNVEV (reference sequence). The trim removed 5 bases at V and 3 bases at J, leaving 6 bases unmatched. Written as DNA, the CDR3 is TGTGCCAGCAGTATACAGGGGGCGCAAACAGATACGCAGTATTTT. It yields the protein CASSIQGAQTDTQYF.

For this clone: The junction differs from germline at one of its ends, possibly a read error. The chain recombines TRBV7-7 with TRBJ2-3; no reliable D call. Germline CDR1 is SSHAT and CDR2 is FNYEAQ (reference sequence). CDR3 size: 13 residues. CDR3 loop: CASSLFDGDTQYF. CDR3 in DNA: TGTGCTAGCAGCTTATTCGATGGGGATACGCAGTATTTT.

V and J are TRBV5-4 and TRBJ2-1; 10 nucleotides match TRBD1. The germline V gene encodes CDR1 SGHNT and CDR2 YYREEE (reference sequence). The CDR3 contains 16 residues. V was pared by 0 bases and J by 3 bases, with 3 bases of the junction left unmatched. The CDR3: CASSLDDRGLYNEQFF. CDR3 DNA sequence: TGTGCCAGCAGCTTGGATGACAGGGGGCTCTACAATGAGCAGTTCTTC. Using reference TRBV5-4 and TRBJ2-1 for the parts outside the CDR3, the full variable domain is ETGVTQSPTHLIKTRGQQVTLRCSSQSGHNTVSWYQQALGQGPQFIFQYYREEENGRGNFPPRFSGLQFPNYSSELNVNALELDDSALYLCASSLDDRGLYNEQFFGPGTRLTVL.

The V call is TRBV5-6, the J call TRBJ2-7; the D gene could be TRBD1 or TRBD2 (6 bases each). Germline V CDR1 and CDR2: SGHDT, YYEEEE. CDR3 length: 12 residues. V lost 6 bases and J 3 bases, leaving 10 bases between the germline ends. The DNA of the CDR3 is TGTGCCAGCACGGGGGCATACTACGAGCAGTACTTC. Protein: CASTGAYYEQYF.

The chain recombines TRBV5-5 with TRBJ2-1; no clear D. The CDR3 has 15 amino acids. V lost 0 bases to trimming and J lost 7 bases, with 14 bases between them. The germline V gene has CDR1 SGHKS and CDR2 YYEKEE (reference sequence). The CDR3 region is CASSLGIASGNEQFF. The CDR3, as DNA: TGTGCCAGCAGCTTGGGGATAGCAAGTGGGAATGAGCAGTTCTTC.